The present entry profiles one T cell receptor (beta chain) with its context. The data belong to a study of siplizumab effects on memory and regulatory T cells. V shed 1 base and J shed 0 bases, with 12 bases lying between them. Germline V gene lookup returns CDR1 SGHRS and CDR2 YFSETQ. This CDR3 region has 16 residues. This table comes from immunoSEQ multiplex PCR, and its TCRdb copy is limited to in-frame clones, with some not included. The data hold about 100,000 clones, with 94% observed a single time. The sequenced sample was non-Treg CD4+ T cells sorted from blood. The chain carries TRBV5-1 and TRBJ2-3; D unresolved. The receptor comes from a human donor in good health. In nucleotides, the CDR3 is TGCGCCAGCAGCTTGTGGGGTAGTGGGAGCACAGATACGCAGTATTTT. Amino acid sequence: CASSLWGSGSTDTQYF.